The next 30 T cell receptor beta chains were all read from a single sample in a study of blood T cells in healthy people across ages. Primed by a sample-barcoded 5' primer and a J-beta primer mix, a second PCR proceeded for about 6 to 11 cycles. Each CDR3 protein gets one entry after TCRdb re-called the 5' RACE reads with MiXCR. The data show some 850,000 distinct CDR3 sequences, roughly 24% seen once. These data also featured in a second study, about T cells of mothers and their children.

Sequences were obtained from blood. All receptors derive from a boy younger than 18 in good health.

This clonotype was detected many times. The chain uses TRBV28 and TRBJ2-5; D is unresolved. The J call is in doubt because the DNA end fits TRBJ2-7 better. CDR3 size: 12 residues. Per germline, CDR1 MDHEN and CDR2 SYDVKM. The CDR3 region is CASSPPGYEQYF. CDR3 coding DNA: TGTGCCAGCAGCCCCCCCGGCTACGAGCAGTACTTC.

The CDR3 bases are TGTGCCAGCAGGACAATTGGGGGGAAGAGCACTGAAGCTTTCTTT. Translating gives CASRTIGGKSTEAFF. This chain uses TRBV3-1 with TRBJ1-1; TRBD1 is a possible D gene (5 bases). Per germline, CDR1 LGHDT and CDR2 YNNKEL (reference sequence). Deletions cut 6 bases from V and 4 bases from J, with 18 bases between. This CDR3 is 15 amino acids long.

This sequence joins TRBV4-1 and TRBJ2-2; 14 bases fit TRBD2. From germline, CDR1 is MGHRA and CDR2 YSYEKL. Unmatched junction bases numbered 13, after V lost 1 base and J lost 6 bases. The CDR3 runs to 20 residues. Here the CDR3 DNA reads TGCGCCAGCAGCCAAGTTCTGACTAGCGGGGGGGCCAAAGGGGCCGGGGAGCTGTTTTTT. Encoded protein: CASSQVLTSGGAKGAGELFF.

The CDR3 nucleotides read TGTGCTAGTGGTTTTGCCGTGACAGGGATTTTCAATGAGCAGTTCTTC. As protein: CASGFAVTGIFNEQFF. This rearrangement joins TRBV12-5 to TRBJ2-1; the match to TRBD1 covers 7 bases. V shed 3 bases and J 6 bases; nucleotides not matched to a gene: 11. The length of the CDR3 is 16 residues. The germline V gene encodes CDR1 LGHNT and CDR2 FRNRAP.

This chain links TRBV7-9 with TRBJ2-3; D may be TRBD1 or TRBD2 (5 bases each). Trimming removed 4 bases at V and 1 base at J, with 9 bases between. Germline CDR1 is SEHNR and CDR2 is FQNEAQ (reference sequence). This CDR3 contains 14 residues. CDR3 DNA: TGTGCCAGCAGCTCCGGGACCCGCACAGATACGCAGTATTTT. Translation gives CASSSGTRTDTQYF.

CDR3 nucleotide sequence: TGTGCCACCAGCAGAGATGTGGACAGGTCTCATTCACCCCTCCACTTT. Translated: CATSRDVDRSHSPLHF. The chain employs TRBV15 and TRBJ1-6, with 7 bases lining up with TRBD1. CDR3 length: 16 residues. V was clipped by 0 bases and J by 8 bases; unmatched bases: 7. CDR1 and CDR2 from the germline V gene are LNHNV and YYDKDF (reference sequence). The whole variable domain, remainder taken from reference TRBV15 and TRBJ1-6, is DAMVIQNPRYQVTQFGKPVTLSCSQTLNHNVMYWYQQKSSQAPKLLFHYYDKDFNNEADTPDNFQSRRPNTSFCFLDIRSPGLGDTAMYLCATSRDVDRSHSPLHFGNGTRLTVT.

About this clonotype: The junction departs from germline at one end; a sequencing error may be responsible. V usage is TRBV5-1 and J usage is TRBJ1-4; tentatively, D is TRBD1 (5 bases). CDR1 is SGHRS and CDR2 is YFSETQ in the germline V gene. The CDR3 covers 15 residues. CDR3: CASSLDSGGREKLSF. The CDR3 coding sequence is TGCGCCAGCAGCTTGGACTCGGGGGGAAGGGAAAAACTGTCTTTT. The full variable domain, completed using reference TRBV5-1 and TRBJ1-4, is KAGVTQTPRYLIKTRGQQVTLSCSPISGHRSVSWYQQTPGQGLQFLFEYFSETQRNKGNFPGRFSGRQFSNSRSEMNVSTLELGDSALYLCASSLDSGGREKLSFGSGTQLSVL.

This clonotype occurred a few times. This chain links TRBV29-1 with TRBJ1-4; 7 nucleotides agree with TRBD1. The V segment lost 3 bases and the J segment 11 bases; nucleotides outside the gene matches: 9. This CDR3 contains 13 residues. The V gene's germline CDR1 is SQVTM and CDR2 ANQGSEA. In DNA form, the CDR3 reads TGCAGCGTTGATTCAGGGGGTTGGGAGAAACTGTTTTTT. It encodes CSVDSGGWEKLFF.

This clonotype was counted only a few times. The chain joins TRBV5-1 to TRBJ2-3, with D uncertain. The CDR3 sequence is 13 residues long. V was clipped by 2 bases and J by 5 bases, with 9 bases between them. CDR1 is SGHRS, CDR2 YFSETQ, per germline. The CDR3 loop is CASSLYTGDTQYF. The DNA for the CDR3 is TGCGCCAGCAGCTTATACACGGGAGATACGCAGTATTTT.

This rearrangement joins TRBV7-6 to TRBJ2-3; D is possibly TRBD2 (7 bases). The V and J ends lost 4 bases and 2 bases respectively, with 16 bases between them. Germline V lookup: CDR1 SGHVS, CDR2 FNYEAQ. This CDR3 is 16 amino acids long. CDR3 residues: CASSWGGGFHTDTQYF. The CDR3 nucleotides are TGTGCCAGCAGCTGGGGAGGGGGGTTCCACACAGATACGCAGTATTTT.

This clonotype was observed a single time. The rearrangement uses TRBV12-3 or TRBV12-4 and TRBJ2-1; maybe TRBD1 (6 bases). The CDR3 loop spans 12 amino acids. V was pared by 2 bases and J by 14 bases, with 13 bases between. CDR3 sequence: CASSLMRGKEFF. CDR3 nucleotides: TGTGCCAGCAGTTTAATGAGGGGGAAGGAGTTCTTC.

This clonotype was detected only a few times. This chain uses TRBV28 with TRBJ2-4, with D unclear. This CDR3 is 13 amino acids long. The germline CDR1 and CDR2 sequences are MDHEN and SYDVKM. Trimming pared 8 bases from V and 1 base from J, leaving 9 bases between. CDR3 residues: CASAAFAKNIQYF. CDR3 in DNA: TGTGCCAGCGCCGCTTTCGCCAAAAACATTCAGTACTTC.

The CDR3 protein is CSAEPTGTDNSPLHF. The CDR3 region has the DNA TGCAGTGCTGAACCAACCGGGACAGATAATTCACCCCTCCACTTT. This chain joins TRBV20-1 and TRBJ1-6; 7 bases are shared with TRBD1. J was trimmed by 5 bases and V by 5 bases; bases with no gene match: 9. Germline values: CDR1 DFQATT, CDR2 SNEGSKA (reference sequence). This CDR3 comprises 15 residues.

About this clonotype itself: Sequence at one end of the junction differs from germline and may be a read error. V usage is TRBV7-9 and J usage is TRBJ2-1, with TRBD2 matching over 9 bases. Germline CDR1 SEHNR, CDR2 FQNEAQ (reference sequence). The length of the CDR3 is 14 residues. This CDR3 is CANSFLAGINEQFF. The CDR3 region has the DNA TGTGCCAACAGCTTCCTAGCGGGGATCAATGAGCAGTTCTTC.

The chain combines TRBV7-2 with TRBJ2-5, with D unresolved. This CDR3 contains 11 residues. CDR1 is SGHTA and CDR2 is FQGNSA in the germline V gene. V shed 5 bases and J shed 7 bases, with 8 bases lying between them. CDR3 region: CASSPARTQYF. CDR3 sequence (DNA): TGTGCCAGCAGCCCCGCAAGGACCCAGTACTTC.

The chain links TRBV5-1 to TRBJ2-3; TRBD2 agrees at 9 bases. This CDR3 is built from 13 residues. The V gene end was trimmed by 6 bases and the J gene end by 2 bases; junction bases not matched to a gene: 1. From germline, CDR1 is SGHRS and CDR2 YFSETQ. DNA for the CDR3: TGCGCCAGCAAGCGGGGGGTCACAGATACGCAGTATTTT. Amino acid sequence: CASKRGVTDTQYF.

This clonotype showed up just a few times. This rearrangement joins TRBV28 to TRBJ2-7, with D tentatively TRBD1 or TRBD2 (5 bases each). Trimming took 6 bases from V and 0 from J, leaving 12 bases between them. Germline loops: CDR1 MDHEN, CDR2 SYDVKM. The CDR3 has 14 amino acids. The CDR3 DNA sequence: TGTGCCAGCAGCGCCCCAGGGAGCTCCTACGAGCAGTACTTC. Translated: CASSAPGSSYEQYF.

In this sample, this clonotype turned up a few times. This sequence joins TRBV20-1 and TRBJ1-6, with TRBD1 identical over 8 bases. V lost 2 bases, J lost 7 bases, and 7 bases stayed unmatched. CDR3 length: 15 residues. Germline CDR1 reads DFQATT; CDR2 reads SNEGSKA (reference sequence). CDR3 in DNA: TGCAGTGCTAGACCCAAACAGGGGGAAAATTCACCCCTCCACTTT. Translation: CSARPKQGENSPLHF.

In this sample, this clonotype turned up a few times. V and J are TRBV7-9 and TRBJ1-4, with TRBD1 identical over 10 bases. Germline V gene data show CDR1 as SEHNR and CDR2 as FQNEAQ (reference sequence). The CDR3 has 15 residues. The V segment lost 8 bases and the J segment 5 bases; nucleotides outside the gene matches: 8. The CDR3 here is CASGYRQGANEKLFF. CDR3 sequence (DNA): TGTGCCAGCGGCTATCGACAGGGGGCGAATGAAAAACTGTTTTTT.

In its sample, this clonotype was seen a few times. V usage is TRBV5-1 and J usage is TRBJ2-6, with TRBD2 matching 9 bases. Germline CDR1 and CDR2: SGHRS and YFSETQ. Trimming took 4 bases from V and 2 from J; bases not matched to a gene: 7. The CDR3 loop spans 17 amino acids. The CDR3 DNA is TGCGCCAGCAGCATTAGCGGGGGCCCCGCTGGGGCCAACGTCCTGACTTTC. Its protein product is CASSISGGPAGANVLTF.

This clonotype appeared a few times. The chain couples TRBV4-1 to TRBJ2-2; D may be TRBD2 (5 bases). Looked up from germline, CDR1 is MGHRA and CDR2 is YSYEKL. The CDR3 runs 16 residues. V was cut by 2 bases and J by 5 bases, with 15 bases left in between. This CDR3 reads CASSQYLAPWTGELFF. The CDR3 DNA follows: TGCGCCAGCAGCCAATACCTAGCTCCATGGACCGGGGAGCTGTTTTTT.

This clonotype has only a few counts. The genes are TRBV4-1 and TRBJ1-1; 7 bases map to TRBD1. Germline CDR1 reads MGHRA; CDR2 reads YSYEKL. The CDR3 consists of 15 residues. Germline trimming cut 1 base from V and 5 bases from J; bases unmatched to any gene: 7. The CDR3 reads CASSQGRGGVTEAFF. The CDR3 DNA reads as TGCGCCAGCAGCCAAGGGCGAGGGGGCGTGACTGAAGCTTTCTTT.

CDR3 in amino acids: CASRPGTQQETQYF. CDR3 DNA: TGCGCCAGCAGACCCGGGACGCAGCAAGAGACCCAGTACTTC. This chain connects TRBV10-1 to TRBJ2-7; possibly TRBD1 or TRBD2 for D (5 bases each). The end of the DNA is better explained by TRBJ2-5, so the J call may be wrong. The CDR3 runs 14 residues. Germline CDR1 WNHNN, CDR2 SYGVQD (reference sequence).

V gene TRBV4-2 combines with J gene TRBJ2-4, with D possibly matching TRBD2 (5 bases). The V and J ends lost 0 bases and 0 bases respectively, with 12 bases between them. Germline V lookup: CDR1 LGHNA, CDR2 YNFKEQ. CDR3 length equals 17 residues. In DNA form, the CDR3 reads TGTGCCAGCAGCCAAGAGCGGGCTAGGGTAGCCAAAAACATTCAGTACTTC. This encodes CASSQERARVAKNIQYF.

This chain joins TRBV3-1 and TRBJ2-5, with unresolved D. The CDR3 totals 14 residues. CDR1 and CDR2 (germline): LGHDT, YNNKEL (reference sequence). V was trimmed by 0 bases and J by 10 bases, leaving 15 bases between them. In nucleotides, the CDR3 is TGTGCCAGCAGCCAAGATACATCCGCCGATAACCAGTACTTC. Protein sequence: CASSQDTSADNQYF.

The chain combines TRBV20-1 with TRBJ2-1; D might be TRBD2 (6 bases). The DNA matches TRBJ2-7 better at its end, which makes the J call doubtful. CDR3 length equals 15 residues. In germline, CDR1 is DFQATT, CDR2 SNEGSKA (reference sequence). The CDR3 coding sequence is TGCAGTGCTAGAGCCACGGGCGGGGCGTACTGCGAGCAGTACTTC. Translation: CSARATGGAYCEQYF.

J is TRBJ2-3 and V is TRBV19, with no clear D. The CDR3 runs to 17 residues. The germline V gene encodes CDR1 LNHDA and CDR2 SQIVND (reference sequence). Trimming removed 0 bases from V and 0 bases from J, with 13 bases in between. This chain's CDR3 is CASSIDRGVASTDTQYF. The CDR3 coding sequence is TGTGCCAGTAGTATAGATCGAGGCGTCGCTAGCACAGATACGCAGTATTTT. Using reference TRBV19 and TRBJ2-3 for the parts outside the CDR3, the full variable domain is DGGITQSPKYLFRKEGQNVTLSCEQNLNHDAMYWYRQDPGQGLRLIYYSQIVNDFQKGDIAEGYSVSREKKESFPLTVTSAQKNPTAFYLCASSIDRGVASTDTQYFGPGTRLTVL.

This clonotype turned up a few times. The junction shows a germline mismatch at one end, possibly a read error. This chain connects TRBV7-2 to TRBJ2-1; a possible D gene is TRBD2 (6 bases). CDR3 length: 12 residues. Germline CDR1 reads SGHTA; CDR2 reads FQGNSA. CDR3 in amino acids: CASSLAINEQFF. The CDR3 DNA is TGTGCCAGCAGCCTAGCGATCAATGAGCAGTTCTTC.

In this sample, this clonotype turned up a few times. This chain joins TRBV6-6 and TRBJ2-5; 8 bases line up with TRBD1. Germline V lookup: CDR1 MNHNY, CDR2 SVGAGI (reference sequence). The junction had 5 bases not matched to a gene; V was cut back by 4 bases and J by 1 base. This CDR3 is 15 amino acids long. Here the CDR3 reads CASSFRQGTQETQYF. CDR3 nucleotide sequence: TGTGCCAGCAGTTTCAGACAGGGGACCCAAGAGACCCAGTACTTC.

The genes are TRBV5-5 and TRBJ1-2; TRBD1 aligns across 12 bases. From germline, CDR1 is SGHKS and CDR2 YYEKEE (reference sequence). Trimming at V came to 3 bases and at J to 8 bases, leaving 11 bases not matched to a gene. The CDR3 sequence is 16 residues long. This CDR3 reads CASSSPGTGGFGGYTF. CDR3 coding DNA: TGTGCCAGCAGCTCCCCCGGGACAGGGGGCTTCGGGGGCTACACCTTC.